This T cell receptor beta chain appears in the sequencing data of a study of blood T cell repertoires in COVID-19. Study-wide background: Some COVID-19 samples were acute and others convalescent; all came from the United States, Italy and Spain.

Method: immunoSEQ multiplex PCR; TCRdb's copy keeps in-frame clones and lacks some. The sample yields around 62,000 clones, about 88% seen once. Enrolled during active infection, Seattle patients were then followed longitudinally. Germline V CDR1 and CDR2: SGHRS, YFSETQ. The CDR3 consists of 15 residues. Trimming cost V 4 bases and J 2 bases, with 13 bases left between them. The sequenced sample was peripheral blood. This receptor was obtained from a woman aged 55-69 years with COVID-19, enrolled during active disease. The chain is built from TRBV5-1 and TRBJ2-1, with D possibly matching TRBD1 (5 bases). The CDR3 region is CASSDVGAPYNEQFF. The DNA for the CDR3 is TGCGCCAGCAGCGACGTTGGGGCCCCCTACAATGAGCAGTTCTTC.